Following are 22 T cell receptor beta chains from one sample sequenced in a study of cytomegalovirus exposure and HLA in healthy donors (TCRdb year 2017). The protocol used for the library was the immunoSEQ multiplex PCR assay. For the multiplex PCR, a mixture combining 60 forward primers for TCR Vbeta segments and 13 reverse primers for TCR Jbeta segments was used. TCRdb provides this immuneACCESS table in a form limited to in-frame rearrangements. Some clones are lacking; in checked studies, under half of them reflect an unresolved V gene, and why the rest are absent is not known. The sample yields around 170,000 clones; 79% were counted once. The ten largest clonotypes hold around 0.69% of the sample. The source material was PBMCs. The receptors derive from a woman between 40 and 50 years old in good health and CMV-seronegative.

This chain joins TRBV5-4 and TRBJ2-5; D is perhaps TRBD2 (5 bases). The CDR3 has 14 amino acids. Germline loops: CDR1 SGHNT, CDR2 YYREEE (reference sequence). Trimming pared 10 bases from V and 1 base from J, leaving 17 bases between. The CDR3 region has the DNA TGTGCCTACCAAAGTGAGGGCTTCCAAGAGACCCAGTACTTC. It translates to CAYQSEGFQETQYF.

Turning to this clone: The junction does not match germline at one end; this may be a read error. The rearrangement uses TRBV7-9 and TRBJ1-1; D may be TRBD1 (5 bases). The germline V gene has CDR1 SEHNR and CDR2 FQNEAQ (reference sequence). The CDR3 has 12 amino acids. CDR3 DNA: TGTTCCAGCAGCCAAGGGGCTGCTGAAGCTTTCTTT. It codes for CSSSQGAAEAFF.

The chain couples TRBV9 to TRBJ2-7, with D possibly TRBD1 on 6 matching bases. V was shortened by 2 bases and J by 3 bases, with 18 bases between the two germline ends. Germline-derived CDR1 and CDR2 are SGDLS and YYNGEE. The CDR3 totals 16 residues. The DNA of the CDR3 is TGTGCCAGCAGCGTGGACTTGGGGGCGCGGAGCTACGAGCAGTACTTC. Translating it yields CASSVDLGARSYEQYF. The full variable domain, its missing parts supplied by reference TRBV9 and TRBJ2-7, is DSGVTQTPKHLITATGQRVTLRCSPRSGDLSVYWYQQSLDQGLQFLIQYYNGEERAKGNILERFSAQQFPDLHSELNLSSLELGDSALYFCASSVDLGARSYEQYFGPGTRLTVT.

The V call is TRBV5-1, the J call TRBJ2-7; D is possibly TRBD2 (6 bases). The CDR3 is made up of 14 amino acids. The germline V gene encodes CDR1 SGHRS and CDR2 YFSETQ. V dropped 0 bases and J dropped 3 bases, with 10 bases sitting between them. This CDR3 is CASSLVSSDYEQYF. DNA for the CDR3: TGCGCCAGCAGCTTGGTGTCTAGCGACTACGAGCAGTACTTC.

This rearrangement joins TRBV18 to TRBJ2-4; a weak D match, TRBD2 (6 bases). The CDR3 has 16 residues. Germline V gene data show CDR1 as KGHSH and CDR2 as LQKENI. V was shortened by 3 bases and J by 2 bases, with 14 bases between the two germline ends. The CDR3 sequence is CASSPPGGMTKNIQYF. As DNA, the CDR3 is TGTGCCAGCTCACCTCCCGGGGGTATGACCAAAAACATTCAGTACTTC.

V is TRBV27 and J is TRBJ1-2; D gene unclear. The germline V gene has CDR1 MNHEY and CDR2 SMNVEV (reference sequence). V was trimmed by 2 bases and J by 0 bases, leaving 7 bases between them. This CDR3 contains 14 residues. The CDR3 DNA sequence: TGTGCCAGCAGTTTACACGGAGCTAACTATGGCTACACCTTC. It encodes CASSLHGANYGYTF.

The CDR3 reads CASSWAQINQPQHF. CDR3 DNA sequence: TGTGCCAGCAGTTGGGCTCAGATAAATCAGCCCCAGCATTTT. The rearrangement joins TRBV2 to TRBJ1-5, with D unresolved. The CDR3 totals 14 residues. The V and J ends lost 5 bases and 4 bases respectively, with 12 bases between them. CDR1 and CDR2 from the germline V gene are SNHLY and FYNNEI.

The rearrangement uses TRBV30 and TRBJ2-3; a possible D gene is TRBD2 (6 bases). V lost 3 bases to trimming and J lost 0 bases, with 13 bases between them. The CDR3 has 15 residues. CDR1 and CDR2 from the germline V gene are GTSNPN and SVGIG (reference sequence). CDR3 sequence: CAWSGTPGSTDTQYF. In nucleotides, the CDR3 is TGTGCCTGGAGCGGGACTCCCGGAAGCACAGATACGCAGTATTTT.

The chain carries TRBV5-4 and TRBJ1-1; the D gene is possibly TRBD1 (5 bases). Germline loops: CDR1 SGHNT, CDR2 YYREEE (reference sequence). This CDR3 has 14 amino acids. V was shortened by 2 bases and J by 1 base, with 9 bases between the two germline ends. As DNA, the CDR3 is TGTGCCAGCAGCTTTGGACATCAGAACACTGAAGCTTTCTTT. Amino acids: CASSFGHQNTEAFF.

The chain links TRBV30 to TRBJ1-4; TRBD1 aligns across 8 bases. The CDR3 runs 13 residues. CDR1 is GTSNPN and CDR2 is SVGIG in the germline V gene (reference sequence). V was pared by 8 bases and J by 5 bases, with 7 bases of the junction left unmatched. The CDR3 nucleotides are TGTGCCGGCGAACAGGGGGGGAATGAAAAACTGTTTTTT. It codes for CAGEQGGNEKLFF.

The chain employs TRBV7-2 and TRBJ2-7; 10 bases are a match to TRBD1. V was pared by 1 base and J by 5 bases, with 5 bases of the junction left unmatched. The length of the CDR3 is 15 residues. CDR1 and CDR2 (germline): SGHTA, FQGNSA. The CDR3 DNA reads TGTGCCAGCAGCTTAGTGACAGGGGGCGGGGACGAGCAGTACTTC. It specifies CASSLVTGGGDEQYF.

CDR3 region: CASSPGQVIGQPQHF. Here the CDR3 DNA reads TGTGCCAGCTCACCAGGACAGGTGATCGGTCAGCCCCAGCATTTT. The rearrangement uses TRBV18 and TRBJ1-5; 7 bases match TRBD1. The J segment lost 6 bases and the V segment lost 2 bases, leaving 7 bases of the junction unmatched. This CDR3 is 15 amino acids long. Looked up from germline, CDR1 is KGHSH and CDR2 is LQKENI.

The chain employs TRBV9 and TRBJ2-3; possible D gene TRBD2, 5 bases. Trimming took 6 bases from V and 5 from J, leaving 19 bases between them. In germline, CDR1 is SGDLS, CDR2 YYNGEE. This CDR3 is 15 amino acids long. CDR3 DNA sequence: TGTGCCAGCACCTTGAGCGGAAATGAGGGAGATACGCAGTATTTT. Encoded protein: CASTLSGNEGDTQYF. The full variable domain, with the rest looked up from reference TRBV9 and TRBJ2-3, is DSGVTQTPKHLITATGQRVTLRCSPRSGDLSVYWYQQSLDQGLQFLIQYYNGEERAKGNILERFSAQQFPDLHSELNLSSLELGDSALYFCASTLSGNEGDTQYFGPGTRLTVL.

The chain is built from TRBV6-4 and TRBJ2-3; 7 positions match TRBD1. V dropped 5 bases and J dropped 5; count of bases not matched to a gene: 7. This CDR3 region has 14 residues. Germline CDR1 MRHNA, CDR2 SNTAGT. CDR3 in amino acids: CASSTTGALDTQYF. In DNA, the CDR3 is TGTGCCAGCAGTACAACAGGGGCCCTAGATACGCAGTATTTT.

CDR3 coding DNA: TGTGCTAGTGGTTTGGCAACAGGGGGCGCGCTTTCTGGGGCCAACGTCCTGACTTTC. Protein product: CASGLATGGALSGANVLTF. The V call is TRBV12-5, the J call TRBJ2-6; TRBD1 matches 9 bases. Germline-derived CDR1 and CDR2 are LGHNT and FRNRAP. Trimming took 1 base from V and 1 from J; bases not matched to a gene: 8. The CDR3 runs 19 residues.

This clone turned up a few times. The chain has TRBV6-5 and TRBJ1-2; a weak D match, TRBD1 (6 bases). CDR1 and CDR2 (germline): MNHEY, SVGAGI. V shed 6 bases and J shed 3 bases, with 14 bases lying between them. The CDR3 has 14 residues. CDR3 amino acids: CASSSRGGDYGYTF. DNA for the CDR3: TGTGCCAGCAGCTCCAGGGGAGGGGACTATGGCTACACCTTC.

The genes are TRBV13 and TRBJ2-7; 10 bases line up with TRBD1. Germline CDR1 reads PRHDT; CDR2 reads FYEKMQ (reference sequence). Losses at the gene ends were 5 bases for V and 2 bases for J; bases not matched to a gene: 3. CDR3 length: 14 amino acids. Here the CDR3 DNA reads TGTGCCAGCAGCGATGACAGGGGGCCCTACGAGCAGTACTTC. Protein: CASSDDRGPYEQYF.

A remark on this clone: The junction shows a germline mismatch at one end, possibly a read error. The CDR3 loop reads CANSIGDISYEQYF. The DNA of the CDR3 is TGTGCCAATAGTATAGGTGACATCTCCTACGAGCAGTACTTC. The rearrangement links TRBV19 to TRBJ2-7; D unclear. Germline assignment: CDR1 LNHDA and CDR2 SQIVND (reference sequence). The CDR3 is 14 amino acids.

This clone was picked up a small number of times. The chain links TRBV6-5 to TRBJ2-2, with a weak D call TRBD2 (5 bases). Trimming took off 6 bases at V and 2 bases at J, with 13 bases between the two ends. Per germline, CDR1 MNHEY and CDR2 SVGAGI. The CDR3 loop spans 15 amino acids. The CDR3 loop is CASSPTGFNTGELFF. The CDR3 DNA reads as TGTGCCAGCAGCCCCACGGGATTTAACACCGGGGAGCTGTTTTTT.

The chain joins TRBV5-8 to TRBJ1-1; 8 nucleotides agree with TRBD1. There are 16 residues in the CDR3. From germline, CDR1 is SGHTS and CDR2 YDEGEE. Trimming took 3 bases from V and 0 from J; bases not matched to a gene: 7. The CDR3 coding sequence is TGTGCCAGCAGCTCGGGGGTGACAGGGGTGAACACTGAAGCTTTCTTT. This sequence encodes CASSSGVTGVNTEAFF.

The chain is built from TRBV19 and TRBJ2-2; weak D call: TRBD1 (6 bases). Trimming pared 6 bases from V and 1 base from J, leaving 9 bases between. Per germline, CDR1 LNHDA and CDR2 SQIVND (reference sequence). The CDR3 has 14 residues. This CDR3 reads CASRKQGNTGELFF. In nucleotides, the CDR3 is TGTGCCAGTAGGAAACAGGGGAACACCGGGGAGCTGTTTTTT.

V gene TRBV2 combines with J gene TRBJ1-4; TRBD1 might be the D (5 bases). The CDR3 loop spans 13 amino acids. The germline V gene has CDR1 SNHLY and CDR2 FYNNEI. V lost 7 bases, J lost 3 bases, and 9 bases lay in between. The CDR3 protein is CASTTDSNEKLFF. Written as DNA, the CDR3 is TGTGCCAGCACGACAGACTCTAATGAAAAACTGTTTTTT.